This T cell receptor (beta chain) was found in a study of control samples from healthy donors and cancer patients. V was clipped by 5 bases and J by 2 bases, with 13 bases between them. The germline V gene encodes CDR1 SGHNT and CDR2 YENEEA. This CDR3 has 16 residues. The protocol was immunoSEQ multiplex PCR, while the TCRdb copy is restricted to in-frame clones and leaves out a portion. This repertoire shows 100,000 to 150,000 clones, about nine tenths found once; its top ten account for roughly 2.6%. This clonotype was obtained from a man aged 40-49 years in good health. Sequenced material: blood. This chain links TRBV11-3 with TRBJ2-6; TRBD1 is a possible D gene (5 bases). The CDR3 reads CASSQRGPAGANVLTF. The CDR3 DNA follows: TGTGCCAGCAGCCAAAGGGGCCCTGCTGGGGCCAACGTCCTGACTTTC.